This TCR beta chain is from a study of shared clonotypes between healthy human individuals. Study findings and constraints: Naive subsets generally had larger estimated richness than memory subsets. Some clonotypes were shared by all four sorted-subset donors, while others were not shared. The non-shared ones had lower generation probabilities than the shared ones.

Remarks on this clone: As yet, its antigen is unknown.

DNA at around 190 ng, about 30,000 T cell genomes, went into sorted-subset replicate PCRs. Original methodology: There were no quality scores in the junction-only immunoSEQ sequences, so filtering differed. This table comes from immunoSEQ multiplex PCR, and its TCRdb copy is limited to in-frame clones, with some not included. D and trimming were read from the DNA, whereas the V and J calls and clone size are those reported in that table. The table records about 110,000 clones, around 68% of them present only once. The CDR3 spans 11 residues. Germline V CDR1 and CDR2: GTSNPN, SVGIG (reference sequence). V lost 3 bases, J lost 7 bases, and 2 bases stayed unmatched.

The sample taken for sequencing was memory CD8+ T cells sorted from blood. Subset meaning: CD45RO+ cells pooled with CCR7-negative TemRA cells. This receptor was taken from a woman in her 30s in good health. The chain has TRBV30 and TRBJ1-2; 7 bases match TRBD1. CDR3 in amino acids: CAWRQGLGYTF. The CDR3 DNA reads as TGTGCCTGGAGACAGGGGCTTGGCTACACCTTC.